This T cell receptor beta chain was observed in a study of T-cell memory formation after mild COVID-19. This clonotype was seen a handful of times. TCRdb analysed the 5' RACE reads with MiXCR anew, one entry per CDR3 protein. The sample carries approximately 110,000 distinct CDR3 sequences, over 20% recorded once. The CDR3 extends over 14 amino acids. The V and J ends lost 0 bases and 3 bases respectively, with 8 bases between them. Germline loops: CDR1 LGHNA, CDR2 YSLEER. The chain combines TRBV4-3 with TRBJ1-2; D gene uncertain. The TCR was taken from a man between 18 and 35 years old who had mild COVID-19 (a few samples of this study predate the infection). Cell type and time point are not known. Material: PBMCs or a T cell subset sorted from them (not recorded which). CDR3 sequence: CASSQDTGDYGYTF. For the CDR3, the DNA is TGCGCCAGCAGCCAAGATACGGGTGACTATGGCTACACCTTC.